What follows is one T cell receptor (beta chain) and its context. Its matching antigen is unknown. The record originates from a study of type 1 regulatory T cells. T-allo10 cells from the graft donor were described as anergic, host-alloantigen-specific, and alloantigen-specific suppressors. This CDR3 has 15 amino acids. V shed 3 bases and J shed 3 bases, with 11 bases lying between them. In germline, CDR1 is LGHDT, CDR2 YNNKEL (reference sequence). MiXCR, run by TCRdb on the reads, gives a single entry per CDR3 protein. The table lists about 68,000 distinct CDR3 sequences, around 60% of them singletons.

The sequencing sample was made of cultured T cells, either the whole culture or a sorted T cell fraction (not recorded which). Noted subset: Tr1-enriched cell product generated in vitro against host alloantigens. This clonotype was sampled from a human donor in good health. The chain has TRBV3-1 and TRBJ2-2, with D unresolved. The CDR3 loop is CASSHSLLHTGELFF. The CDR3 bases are TGTGCCAGCAGCCATTCCTTATTACACACCGGGGAGCTGTTTTTT.